This T cell receptor (beta chain) was obtained from a study of tissue T cells after allogeneic stem cell transplantation. Study-wide results and limits: Few T cell clones were shared across patients, but motif clusters showed tissue-specific shared signatures. In patients and mice, blood and spleen missed much of tissue repertoire. Anatomically similar tissues had similar TCR repertoires within each patient. The patient cohort was small and clinically heterogeneous, with limited sampling depth.

Some clones are missing from TCRdb's copy, which holds only in-frame ones; the method was immunoSEQ multiplex PCR. The sample includes roughly 8,200 clones, over 35% seen only once; the top ten take over 2%. This clone was observed once. What it binds is unknown. Germline and genes: mouse. The read is 1 residue too short to cover the CDR3 end, so that end is filled in from the germline J gene. Time point specified: mouse harvest day 7 after allogeneic transplant. The graft held 10^6 splenic CD5+ T cells and 10^7 T-cell-depleted bone marrow cells. Germline CDR1 reads NNHDY; CDR2 reads SYVADS. There are 15 residues in the CDR3. J lost 7 bases, V lost 2 bases, and 3 bases had no gene match.

The clonotype originates from a female BALB/c mouse given C57BL/6 T cells with graft-versus-host disease after an allogeneic hematopoietic cell transplant. Sequencing was done on a sample of skin. The chain couples TRBV13-3 to TRBJ2-2, with TRBD1 identical over 12 bases. CDR3 DNA (partial): TGTGCCAGCAGTGACGGGACAGGGGGCCACGGGCAGCTCTAC. Translated, it gives CASSDGTGGHGQLY. The whole CDR3 sequence is CASSDGTGGHGQLYF.